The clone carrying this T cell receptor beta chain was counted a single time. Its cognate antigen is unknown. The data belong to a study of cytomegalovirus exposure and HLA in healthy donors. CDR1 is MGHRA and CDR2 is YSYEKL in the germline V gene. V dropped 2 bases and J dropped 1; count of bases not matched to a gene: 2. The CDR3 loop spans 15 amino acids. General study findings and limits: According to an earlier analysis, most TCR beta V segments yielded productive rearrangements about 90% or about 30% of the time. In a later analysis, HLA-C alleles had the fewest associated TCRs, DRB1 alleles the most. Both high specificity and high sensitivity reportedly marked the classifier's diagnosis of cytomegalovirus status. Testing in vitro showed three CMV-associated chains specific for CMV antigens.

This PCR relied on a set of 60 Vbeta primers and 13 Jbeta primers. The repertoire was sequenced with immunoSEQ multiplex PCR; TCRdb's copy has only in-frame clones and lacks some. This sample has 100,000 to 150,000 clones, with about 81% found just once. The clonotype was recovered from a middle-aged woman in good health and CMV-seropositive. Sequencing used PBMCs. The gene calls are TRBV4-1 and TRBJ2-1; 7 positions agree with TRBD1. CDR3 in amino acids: CASSQRGQSYNEQFF. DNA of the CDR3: TGCGCCAGCAGCCAAAGGGGGCAGTCCTACAATGAGCAGTTCTTC.